This TCR beta chain was recovered during a study of blood T cells in healthy people across ages. As for the study in general: About one barcoded TCR beta cDNA was captured per two T cells. Points from the study as a whole: With unsorted PBMCs, a conclusive comparison of naive versus antigen-experienced cells was not possible.

V was pared by 5 bases and J by 4 bases, with 8 bases of the junction left unmatched. The CDR3 has 15 residues. Germline values: CDR1 MNHEY, CDR2 SVGAGI. Total RNA was extracted at no less than 6 micrograms per sample. Concerning this clonotype itself: Its target is not known.

Together with a sample-barcoded 5' primer, a J-beta primer mix was included in a second PCR lasting about 6 to 11 cycles. A template-switch adaptor containing 12 random nucleotides labeled each cDNA molecule. From the 5' RACE reads, TCRdb called clonotypes with MiXCR, one entry per CDR3 protein. The sample comprises 600,000 to 800,000 distinct CDR3 sequences, roughly 21% of which are singletons, and roughly 3.4% rests with the top ten. The gene calls are TRBV6-5 and TRBJ1-2; TRBD1 aligns across 9 bases. This sequence was found in a man between 65 and 85 years old in good health. Sequenced sample: blood. The CDR3 reads CASSRSTGGAYGYTF. Written as DNA, the CDR3 is TGTGCCAGCAGTAGGTCGACAGGGGGGGCCTATGGCTACACCTTC.